The T cell receptor (beta chain) under discussion was sequenced for a study of blood T cells in healthy people across ages. Study-wide background: Per two T cells, template switching captured roughly one barcoded beta molecule.

Then a second PCR, running about 6 to 12 cycles, was carried out with a sample-barcoded 5' primer and a J-beta primer mix. TCRdb reprocessed the 5' RACE reads with MiXCR, giving one entry per CDR3 protein. The table shows 1.4 million to 1.5 million distinct CDR3 sequences, with approximately 42% occurring only once. All donors came from Russia, were Caucasian and healthy, and spanned ages roughly 6 to 100. This clonotype was observed a single time. This CDR3 is built from 17 residues. V lost 2 bases to trimming and J lost 1 base; unmatched junction nucleotides: 5. Germline V CDR1 and CDR2: SGHTA, FQGTGA.

This TCR came from a woman under 30 in good health. This chain uses TRBV7-3 with TRBJ2-2; 9 bases fit TRBD2. Sequenced input: blood. The CDR3 region has the DNA TGTGCCAGCAGCTTATGGGCTAGCGGGGAGAACACCGGGGAGCTGTTTTTT. It specifies CASSLWASGENTGELFF.